A single sample is the source of the 17 T cell receptor beta chains below, sequenced in a study of T-cell reconstitution after alpha-beta-depleted transplantation in children. Construction of the TCRbeta library involved unique molecular identifiers. TCRdb called the PCR reads again in MiXCR, with one record for every CDR3 protein. Of 250,000 to 300,000 distinct CDR3 sequences detected, 9.5% to 10% appear once; the ten largest clones hold 10%. Here the sequenced sample was PBMCs from the stem cell graft donor, taken from the stem cell graft. The source of these receptors is a human donor who donated a stem cell graft to a child with SCID.

The sample holds many counts of this clonotype. The chain joins TRBV6-5 to TRBJ2-3, with 9 bases aligning to TRBD1. The CDR3 contains 15 residues. Trimming removed 6 bases from V and 2 bases from J; junction bases left unmatched: 6. Germline CDR1 is MNHEY and CDR2 is SVGAGI. CDR3 DNA: TGTGCCAGCAGATTACAGGGGGCCGTCACAGATACGCAGTATTTT. It encodes CASRLQGAVTDTQYF.

J is TRBJ1-5 and V is TRBV20-1; 9 bases align to TRBD1. Germline values: CDR1 DFQATT, CDR2 SNEGSKA (reference sequence). The CDR3 runs to 14 residues. The junction had 8 bases not matched to a gene; V was cut back by 3 bases and J by 8 bases. CDR3 residues: CSASPGQGAEPQHF. The CDR3 DNA reads as TGCAGTGCTAGCCCGGGACAGGGAGCTGAGCCCCAGCATTTT.

The chain employs TRBV5-1 and TRBJ2-1; D could derive from TRBD1 or TRBD2 (5 bases each). V shed 2 bases and J shed 5 bases, with 8 bases lying between them. CDR1 is SGHRS, CDR2 YFSETQ, per germline. The CDR3 consists of 13 residues. CDR3 in amino acids: CASSFGANNEQFF. Written as DNA, the CDR3 is TGCGCCAGCAGCTTCGGGGCTAACAATGAGCAGTTCTTC.

This clonotype came up a few times. The gene calls are TRBV7-9 and TRBJ2-7, with D uncertain. The CDR3 sequence is 15 residues long. Trimming cost V 4 bases and J 3 bases, with 16 bases left between them. The germline V gene has CDR1 SEHNR and CDR2 FQNEAQ (reference sequence). The CDR3 here is CASSSSPREYYEQYF. The CDR3 coding sequence is TGTGCCAGCAGCTCCTCCCCTAGGGAATACTACGAGCAGTACTTC.

This clonotype was counted only a few times. The chain combines TRBV27 with TRBJ2-1; 12 nucleotides line up with TRBD1. Looked up from germline, CDR1 is MNHEY and CDR2 is SMNVEV (reference sequence). The CDR3 is 17 residues long. With 5 bases clipped from V and 8 bases from J, the junction kept 13 bases outside the gene matches. Written as DNA, the CDR3 is TGTGCCAGCAGTCCCCTCTGGCTGGGACAGGGGGCACATGAGCAGTTCTTC. Translation: CASSPLWLGQGAHEQFF.

The rearrangement links TRBV6-5 to TRBJ2-4; D uncertain. CDR3 length: 11 amino acids. Germline CDR1 reads MNHEY; CDR2 reads SVGAGI. Trimming stripped 0 bases from V and 7 bases from J, with 1 base between. The CDR3 region is CASSYSNIQYF. CDR3 coding DNA: TGTGCCAGCAGTTACTCGAACATTCAGTACTTC.

This clonotype was seen a few times. CDR3 sequence reads: CASSEIQGYGELFF. The DNA of the CDR3 is TGTGCCAGCAGTGAAATACAGGGTTACGGGGAGCTGTTTTTT. This rearrangement joins TRBV6-1 to TRBJ2-2; possibly TRBD1 for D (6 bases). Germline V CDR1 and CDR2: MNHNS, SASEGT. The CDR3 runs 14 residues. Trimming took off 2 bases at V and 7 bases at J, with 11 bases between the two ends.

This clonotype was seen repeatedly, ten times or more. The rearrangement uses TRBV5-1 and TRBJ2-1; TRBD1 or TRBD2 may be the D gene (5 bases each). Trimming cost V 3 bases and J 6 bases, with 16 bases left between them. Per germline, CDR1 SGHRS and CDR2 YFSETQ. This CDR3 has 15 amino acids. CDR3 nucleotide sequence: TGCGCCAGCAGCTCTGCTGGGACGACAAGCAATGAGCAGTTCTTC. Translating it yields CASSSAGTTSNEQFF.

The chain links TRBV5-1 to TRBJ2-1; D gene unclear. The CDR3 contains 12 residues. Trimming left V 4 bases short and J 4 bases short, with 6 bases between. Germline-derived CDR1 and CDR2 are SGHRS and YFSETQ. CDR3 sequence reads: CASSLYYNEQFF. Here the CDR3 DNA reads TGCGCCAGCAGCCTCTATTACAATGAGCAGTTCTTC.

This clonotype was found a few times. The chain links TRBV19 to TRBJ2-5, with 7 bases lining up with TRBD1. The germline V gene encodes CDR1 LNHDA and CDR2 SQIVND (reference sequence). The CDR3 length is 14 residues. V lost 3 bases and J lost 1; bases outside the gene matches: 2. The CDR3 loop reads CASSMGQTQETQYF. The DNA for the CDR3 is TGTGCCAGTAGTATGGGACAGACCCAAGAGACCCAGTACTTC.

This chain joins TRBV20-1 and TRBJ2-7; the D gene is possibly TRBD1 (6 bases). From germline, CDR1 is DFQATT and CDR2 SNEGSKA (reference sequence). The CDR3 is made up of 13 amino acids. The germline V and J ends were trimmed by 6 bases and 2 bases, with 14 bases remaining between them. The CDR3 DNA reads TGCAGTGCCCCGGACAGTACCACCTACGAGCAGTACTTC. Protein product: CSAPDSTTYEQYF.

This clonotype has only a few counts. V usage is TRBV5-1 and J usage is TRBJ2-1; 14 positions match TRBD2. This CDR3 contains 16 residues. The trim removed 4 bases at V and 8 bases at J, leaving 8 bases unmatched. Germline-derived CDR1 and CDR2 are SGHRS and YFSETQ. CDR3 nucleotide sequence: TGCGCCAGCAGCCTTCGGACTAGCGGGGGGTTGGATGAGCAGTTCTTC. The encoded protein is CASSLRTSGGLDEQFF.

The chain links TRBV5-1 to TRBJ2-1; D unclear. Trimming removed 4 bases from V and 8 bases from J, with 13 bases in between. The CDR3 runs to 13 residues. The germline V gene encodes CDR1 SGHRS and CDR2 YFSETQ. CDR3 nucleotides: TGCGCCAGCAGCAAACAAGGGTTAGATGAGCAGTTCTTC. Amino acid sequence: CASSKQGLDEQFF.

V usage is TRBV5-6 and J usage is TRBJ2-3; 8 nucleotides match TRBD1. Germline assignment: CDR1 SGHDT and CDR2 YYEEEE. This CDR3 region has 16 residues. With 3 bases clipped from V and 4 bases from J, the junction kept 10 bases outside the gene matches. The CDR3 coding sequence is TGTGCCAGCAGCTCCCTGACAGGGGTTCAAGCAGATACGCAGTATTTT. Translated: CASSSLTGVQADTQYF.

This clonotype was observed a few times. The rearrangement links TRBV9 to TRBJ2-7; perhaps D is TRBD1 or TRBD2 (5 bases each). Germline values: CDR1 SGDLS, CDR2 YYNGEE. Trimming removed 0 bases from V and 2 bases from J, with 12 bases in between. This CDR3 has 15 amino acids. Here the CDR3 reads CASSVEAGTAYEQYF. The CDR3 DNA sequence: TGTGCCAGCAGCGTAGAGGCAGGGACGGCCTACGAGCAGTACTTC.

CDR3 in amino acids: CSARATVGKGETQYF. DNA of the CDR3: TGCAGTGCTAGGGCGACAGTGGGCAAGGGAGAGACCCAGTACTTC. The chain combines TRBV20-1 with TRBJ2-5, with a possible D match to TRBD1 (5 bases). Germline CDR1 reads DFQATT; CDR2 reads SNEGSKA (reference sequence). With 3 bases removed from V and 4 bases from J, the gap between germline ends came to 18 bases. The CDR3 is 15 amino acids.

The chain carries TRBV10-3 and TRBJ2-7, with D possibly TRBD2 on 5 matching bases. Trimming cost V 3 bases and J 2 bases, with 8 bases left between them. The CDR3 spans 13 residues. The germline CDR1 and CDR2 sequences are ENHRY and SYGVKD. The CDR3 nucleotides read TGTGCCATCAGTGACCCGGGAACCTACGAGCAGTACTTC. This codes for CAISDPGTYEQYF.